This T cell receptor beta chain was found in a study of regulatory T cells in long-lasting Graves disease. Study background: Over 5 years of antithyroid drugs with positive TSH receptor antibodies was taken to mean persistent Graves' disease.

Libraries of TCR beta came from iRepertoire HTBI primers plus Arm-PCR of CDR3 regions. A single record per CDR3 protein comes from TCRdb applying MiXCR to the multiplex PCR reads. The table shows almost 350,000 distinct CDR3 sequences, with 15% to 20% occurring only once. This clonotype was detected many times. Its matching antigen is unknown. There are 15 residues in the CDR3. Per germline, CDR1 SGHTA and CDR2 FQGTGA. The ends were cut back, 1 base at V and 4 bases at J, with 13 bases in the middle. General study results and limits: Persistent disease was characterized by preferential usage of TRBV28, TRBJ1-2 and TRBJ2-5. The analysis examined peripheral blood only and excluded thyroid tissue.

Time point specified: persistent/refractory GD, antithyroid drugs over 5 years with positive TRAb. Construction of the TCR library relied on RNA isolated from PBMCs. The guidelines of the American Thyroid Association were the basis for diagnosing Graves' disease. The receptor's source is a female donor with Graves disease. This chain links TRBV7-3 with TRBJ2-5; D ambiguous. Sequencing was performed on peripheral blood mononuclear cells (PBMCs), taken when the disease was refractory, from a patient treated with antithyroid drugs. The CDR3 spells CASSLSASWGETQYF. The CDR3 region has the DNA TGTGCCAGCAGCTTAAGTGCTAGTTGGGGAGAGACCCAGTACTTC. Combining the CDR3 with reference TRBV7-3 and TRBJ2-5 gives the whole variable domain GAGVSQTPSNKVTEKGKYVELRCDPISGHTALYWYRQSLGQGPEFLIYFQGTGAADDSGLPNDRFFAVRPEGSVSTLKIQRTERGDSAVYLCASSLSASWGETQYFGPGTRLLVL.